Presented here are 2 T cell receptor beta chains from one specimen sequenced in a study of cytomegalovirus exposure and HLA in healthy donors (dated by TCRdb to about 2017). Library generation was performed with the immunoSEQ multiplex PCR assay. The multiplex PCR relied on a mix of 60 forward primers for TCR Vbeta segments and 13 reverse primers for TCR Jbeta segments. The table comes from immuneACCESS by way of TCRdb, which keeps in-frame sequences with V and J called. Part of the clones is missing from these tables; in studies checked, under half for an unresolved V gene and the rest for unknown reasons. For this sample the table gives 90,000 to 100,000 clones, of which over 50% were detected only once. Around 4% of the sample is held by the ten biggest clonotypes. The sample consisted of PBMCs. The source of these receptors is a man between 25 and 39 years old in good health and CMV-seronegative.

The V call is TRBV15, the J call TRBJ2-5, with a tentative D call TRBD1 (6 bases). Trimming cost V 2 bases and J 5 bases, with 18 bases left between them. The CDR3 totals 16 residues. Germline loops: CDR1 LNHNV, CDR2 YYDKDF (reference sequence). This chain's CDR3 is CATSRSRRGLTETQYF. For the CDR3, the DNA is TGTGCCACCAGCAGATCTCGCAGGGGTCTTACCGAGACCCAGTACTTC. Full variable domain (outside the CDR3, taken from reference TRBV15 and TRBJ2-5): DAMVIQNPRYQVTQFGKPVTLSCSQTLNHNVMYWYQQKSSQAPKLLFHYYDKDFNNEADTPDNFQSRRPNTSFCFLDIRSPGLGDTAMYLCATSRSRRGLTETQYFGPGTRLLVL.

The J gene is TRBJ2-7, the V gene TRBV6-7, with TRBD1 identical over 11 bases. TRBV6-7 is placed among ORFs of uncertain function. The CDR3 spans 14 residues. With V trimmed by 2 bases and J by 4 bases, 1 base remained unmatched. The CDR3 here is CASSYRDRGYEQYF. DNA for the CDR3: TGTGCCAGCAGTTACCGGGACAGGGGGTACGAGCAGTACTTC.